A selection of T cell receptor beta chains follows, all from one sample in a study of T cell responses to AZD1222 COVID-19 vaccine. TCRdb's copy holds only in-frame clones and misses some; the assay was immunoSEQ multiplex PCR. The profile shows 150,000 or so clones, approximately 90% of them singletons. Source: peripheral blood, taken on day 0 of AZD1222 vaccination. These receptors all stem from an adult in good health. CDR3s include the opening cysteine and the closing phenylalanine or tryptophan. D genes are given only for firm matches. The size field is filled for only some rows; it gives once, few, many or a size class.

TRBV18	-	TRBJ2-2	-	CASSPGQENTGELFF	TGTGCCAGCTCACCCGGACAAGAGAACACCGGGGAGCTGTTTTTT
TRBV7-9	-	TRBJ2-7	-	CASTVSTALDYEQYF	TGTGCCAGCACCGTGTCGACAGCGCTCGATTACGAGCAGTACTTC
TRBV11-1	-	TRBJ2-1	-	CASSPTRTRPNEQFF	TGTGCCAGCAGCCCAACGAGAACACGACCTAATGAGCAGTTCTTC
TRBV30	-	TRBJ2-2	TRBD2	CAWSIGTSGNTGELFF	TGTGCCTGGAGTATCGGGACTAGCGGGAACACCGGGGAGCTGTTTTTT
TRBV7-2	-	TRBJ2-1	TRBD2	CASSLPILAGGKNEQFF	TGTGCCAGCAGCTTACCTATACTAGCGGGAGGTAAGAATGAGCAGTTCTTC
TRBV2	-	TRBJ1-3	TRBD1	CASSPGTGRNTIYF	TGTGCCAGCAGTCCAGGGACAGGAAGAAACACCATATATTTT
TRBV28	-	TRBJ1-5	-	CASSPPGSGNQPQHF	TGTGCCAGCAGTCCGCCGGGCAGCGGCAATCAGCCCCAGCATTTT
TRBV5-1	-	TRBJ2-5	-	CASSSGGRGQETQYF	TGCGCCAGCAGCTCAGGCGGCCGCGGGCAAGAGACCCAGTACTTC
TRBV5-8	-	TRBJ1-3	-	CASSSTGGARRNTIYF	TGTGCCAGCAGCTCGACAGGAGGGGCGCGTAGAAACACCATATATTTT
TRBV7-2	-	TRBJ2-1	TRBD2	CASSLGTSIEYNEQFF	TGTGCCAGCAGCCTCGGGACTAGCATAGAATACAATGAGCAGTTCTTC
TRBV19	-	TRBJ1-5	-	CASSMWRGRVNQPQHF	TGTGCCAGTAGTATGTGGCGGGGGCGAGTAAATCAGCCCCAGCATTTT
TRBV5-5	-	TRBJ1-1	TRBD1	CASRRDSEAFF	TGTGCCAGCAGACGGGACAGTGAAGCTTTCTTT
TRBV6-5	-	TRBJ1-4	-	CASNRDPDEKLFF	TGTGCCAGCAACAGGGATCCGGATGAAAAACTGTTTTTT
TRBV19	-	TRBJ1-1	-	CASTSDTYEAFF	TGTGCCAGTACCTCGGACACCTATGAAGCTTTCTTT
TRBV28	-	TRBJ2-3	-	CASSLTSTDTQYF	TGTGCCAGCAGTCTCACGAGCACAGATACGCAGTATTTT
TRBV11-3	-	TRBJ1-5	-	CASSLPRCSNQPQHF	TGTGCCAGCAGCTTACCCAGGTGTAGCAATCAGCCCCAGCATTTT
TRBV30	-	TRBJ2-6	TRBD2	CAWINGAGGPSGANVLTF	TGTGCCTGGATCAACGGGGCGGGAGGTCCCTCTGGGGCCAACGTCCTGACTTTC
TRBV7-3	-	TRBJ1-1	-	CASSSPGGRRQNTEAFF	TGTGCCAGCAGCTCCCCCGGGGGGAGGAGGCAGAACACTGAAGCTTTCTTT
TRBV27	-	TRBJ1-5	TRBD1	CASSPGTGGNQPQHF	TGTGCCAGCAGTCCGGGGACAGGGGGGAATCAGCCCCAGCATTTT
TRBV12-2	-	TRBJ1-6	-	CASRLVRKGTGKNSPLHF	TGTGCAAGTCGCTTAGTTCGTAAAGGGACAGGAAAGAATTCACCCCTCCACTTT
TRBV28	-	TRBJ1-2	TRBD1	CASSLRDRASGYTF	TGTGCCAGCAGTCTTAGGGACAGAGCGTCAGGCTACACCTTC
TRBV18	-	TRBJ2-1	-	CASSDDIAWQFF	TGTGCCAGCTCAGACGATATTGCCTGGCAGTTCTTC
TRBV19	-	TRBJ2-6	-	CASSTVGANVLTF	TGTGCCAGTAGTACGGTTGGGGCCAACGTCCTGACTTTC
TRBV28	-	TRBJ1-2	TRBD1	CASSPGGADYGYTF	TGTGCCAGCAGTCCAGGGGGCGCCGACTATGGCTACACCTTC
TRBV24-1	-	TRBJ1-4	-	CATSDSADGETNEKLFF	TGTGCCACCAGTGATTCGGCCGACGGGGAAACTAATGAAAAACTGTTTTTT
TRBV18	-	TRBJ2-5	-	CASSLPWGEAGETQYF	TGTGCCAGCTCACTACCTTGGGGAGAGGCTGGAGAGACCCAGTACTTC
TRBV5-1	-	TRBJ2-1	-	CASRYGQLNEQFF	TGCGCCAGCAGATATGGACAGTTAAATGAGCAGTTCTTC
TRBV11-2	-	TRBJ2-3	-	CASSLDRDSTDTQYF	TGTGCCAGCAGCTTAGATAGGGACTCCACAGATACGCAGTATTTT
TRBV6-4	-	TRBJ2-7	-	CASRLGAGFSSYEQYF	TGTGCCAGCAGATTAGGAGCGGGCTTCAGCTCCTACGAGCAGTACTTC
TRBV19	-	TRBJ1-4	-	CASERGPNEKLFF	TGTGCCAGTGAACGGGGGCCTAATGAAAAACTGTTTTTT
TRBV28	-	TRBJ1-1	-	CASSWLALVPNTEAFF	TGTGCCAGCAGTTGGCTGGCCTTAGTCCCGAACACTGAAGCTTTCTTT
TRBV5-5	-	TRBJ2-1	TRBD2	CASSSGGLVGHNEQFF	TGTGCCAGCAGCTCGGGGGGACTAGTAGGGCACAATGAGCAGTTCTTC
TRBV11-3	-	TRBJ2-2	-	CASSLGQVNTGELFF	TGTGCCAGCAGCTTAGGTCAGGTGAACACCGGGGAGCTGTTTTTT
TRBV24-1	-	TRBJ2-2	-	CATSDSRYGSFPGELFF	TGTGCCACCAGTGACTCCCGTTATGGGTCGTTCCCCGGGGAGCTGTTTTTT
TRBV6-5	-	TRBJ1-2	-	CASSYSRGGYYGYTF	TGTGCCAGCAGTTACTCCAGGGGCGGGTACTATGGCTACACCTTC
TRBV5-6	-	TRBJ1-5	-	CASSLSLGGNQPQHF	TGTGCCAGCAGCTTAAGTTTAGGTGGCAATCAGCCCCAGCATTTT
TRBV2	few	TRBJ2-7	-	CASNSGGAGVLKKQYF	TGTGCCAGCAACTCGGGGGGCGCGGGGGTATTGAAGAAGCAGTACTTC
TRBV29-1	-	TRBJ1-1	-	CSVVGQLNTEAFF	TGCAGCGTAGTGGGGCAACTGAACACTGAAGCTTTCTTT
TRBV2	few	TRBJ1-3	-	CASSEGRDSGNTIYF	TGTGCCAGCAGTGAAGGGCGGGACTCTGGAAACACCATATATTTT
TRBV3-1/TRBV3-2	-	TRBJ2-3	-	CASSPAGTSTDTQYF	TGTGCCAGCAGCCCGGCGGGGACTAGCACAGATACGCAGTATTTT
TRBV7-9	-	TRBJ2-1	-	CASSLVTPTRGNEQFF	TGTGCCAGCAGCTTAGTGACCCCGACCCGGGGAAATGAGCAGTTCTTC
TRBV3-1/TRBV3-2	-	TRBJ2-1	TRBD2	CASSQDWASGKNEQFF	TGTGCCAGCAGCCAAGACTGGGCTAGCGGGAAAAATGAGCAGTTCTTC
TRBV19	-	TRBJ1-2	-	CASRTGRGDNYGYTF	TGTGCCAGTAGGACAGGTCGGGGCGACAACTATGGCTACACCTTC
TRBV5-6	-	TRBJ2-7	-	CASSSGPIYEQYF	TGTGCCAGCAGCTCGGGGCCGATCTACGAGCAGTACTTC
TRBV4-1	-	TRBJ1-4	-	CASSLRDWGEKLFF	TGCGCCAGCAGCCTCCGGGACTGGGGTGAAAAACTGTTTTTT
TRBV6-6	-	TRBJ1-4	-	CASTNANEKLFF	TGTGCCAGCACCAACGCCAATGAAAAACTGTTTTTT
TRBV5-1	-	TRBJ2-1	TRBD2	CASWLAGDFSYNEQFF	TGCGCCAGCTGGCTAGCGGGAGATTTCTCCTACAATGAGCAGTTCTTC